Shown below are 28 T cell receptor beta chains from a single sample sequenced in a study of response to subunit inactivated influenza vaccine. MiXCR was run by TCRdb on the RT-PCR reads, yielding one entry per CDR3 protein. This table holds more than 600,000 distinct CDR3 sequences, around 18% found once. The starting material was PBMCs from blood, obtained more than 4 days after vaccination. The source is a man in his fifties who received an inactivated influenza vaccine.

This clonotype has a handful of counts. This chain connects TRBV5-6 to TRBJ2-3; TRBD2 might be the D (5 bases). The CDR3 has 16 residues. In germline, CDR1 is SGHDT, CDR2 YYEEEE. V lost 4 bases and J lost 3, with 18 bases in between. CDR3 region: CASSVLRGGETDTQYF. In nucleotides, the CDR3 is TGTGCCAGCAGCGTACTACGGGGTGGAGAGACAGATACGCAGTATTTT.

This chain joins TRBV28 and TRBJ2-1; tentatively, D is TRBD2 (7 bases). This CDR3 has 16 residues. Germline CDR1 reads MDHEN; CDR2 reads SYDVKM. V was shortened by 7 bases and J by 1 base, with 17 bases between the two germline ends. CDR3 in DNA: TGTGCCAGCAAGATGGGGGCGGGAGAGTCCTACAATGAGCAGTTCTTC. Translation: CASKMGAGESYNEQFF.

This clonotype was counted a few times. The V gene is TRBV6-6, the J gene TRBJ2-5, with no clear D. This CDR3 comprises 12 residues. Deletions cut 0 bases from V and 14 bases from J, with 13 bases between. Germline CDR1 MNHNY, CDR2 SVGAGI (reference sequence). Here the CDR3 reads CASSYSSVDHYF. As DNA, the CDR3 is TGTGCCAGCAGTTACTCGTCGGTGGACCATTACTTC.

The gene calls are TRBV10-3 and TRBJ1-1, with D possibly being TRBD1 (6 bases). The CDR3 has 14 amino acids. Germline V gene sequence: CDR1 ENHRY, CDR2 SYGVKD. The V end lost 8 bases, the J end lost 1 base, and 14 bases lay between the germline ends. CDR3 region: CAIGEGGANTEAFF. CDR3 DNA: TGTGCCATCGGAGAAGGGGGGGCGAACACTGAAGCTTTCTTT.

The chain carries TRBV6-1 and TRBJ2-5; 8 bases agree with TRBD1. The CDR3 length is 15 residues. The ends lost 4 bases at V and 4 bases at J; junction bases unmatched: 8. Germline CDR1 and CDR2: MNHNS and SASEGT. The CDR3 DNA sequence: TGTGCCAGCAGTGCCTACAGGGGGGTGGGAGAGACCCAGTACTTC. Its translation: CASSAYRGVGETQYF.

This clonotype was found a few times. CDR3 amino acids: CASSQQGSTEAFF. The DNA of the CDR3 is TGTGCCAGCAGCCAACAGGGATCCACTGAAGCTTTCTTT. The chain uses TRBV3-1 and TRBJ1-1, with a tentative D call TRBD1 (5 bases). V was cut by 2 bases and J by 4 bases, with 8 bases left in between. The germline gives CDR1 LGHDT, CDR2 YNNKEL (reference sequence). The CDR3 spans 13 residues.

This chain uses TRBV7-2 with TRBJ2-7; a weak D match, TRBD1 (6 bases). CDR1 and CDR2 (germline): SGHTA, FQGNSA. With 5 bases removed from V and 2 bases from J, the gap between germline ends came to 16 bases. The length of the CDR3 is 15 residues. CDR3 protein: CASSTPTGGTYEQYF. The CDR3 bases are TGTGCCAGCAGCACCCCGACAGGCGGCACCTACGAGCAGTACTTC.

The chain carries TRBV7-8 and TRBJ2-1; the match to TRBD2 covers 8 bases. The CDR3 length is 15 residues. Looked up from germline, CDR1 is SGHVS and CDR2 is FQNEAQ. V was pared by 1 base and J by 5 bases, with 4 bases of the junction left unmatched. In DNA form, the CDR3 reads TGTGCCAGCAGCTTAGTCGGGACTAGAGACAATGAGCAGTTCTTC. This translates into CASSLVGTRDNEQFF.

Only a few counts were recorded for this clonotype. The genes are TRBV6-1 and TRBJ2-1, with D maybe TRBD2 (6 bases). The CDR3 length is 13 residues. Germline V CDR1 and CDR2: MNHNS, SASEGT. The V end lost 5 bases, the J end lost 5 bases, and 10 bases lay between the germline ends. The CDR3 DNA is TGTGCCAGCAGTAAGACTAGACACAATGAGCAGTTCTTC. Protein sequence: CASSKTRHNEQFF.

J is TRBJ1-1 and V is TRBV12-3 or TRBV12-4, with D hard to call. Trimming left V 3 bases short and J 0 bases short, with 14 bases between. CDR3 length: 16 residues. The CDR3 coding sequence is TGTGCCAGCAGTTTTGCGACGGGAGGGATGAACACTGAAGCTTTCTTT. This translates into CASSFATGGMNTEAFF.

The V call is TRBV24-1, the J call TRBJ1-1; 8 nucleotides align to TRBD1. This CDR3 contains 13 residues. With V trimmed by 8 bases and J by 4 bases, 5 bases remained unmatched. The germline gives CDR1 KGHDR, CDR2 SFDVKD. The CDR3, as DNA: TGTGCCACCACTGACAGGGGTTTCACTGAAGCTTTCTTT. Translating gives CATTDRGFTEAFF.

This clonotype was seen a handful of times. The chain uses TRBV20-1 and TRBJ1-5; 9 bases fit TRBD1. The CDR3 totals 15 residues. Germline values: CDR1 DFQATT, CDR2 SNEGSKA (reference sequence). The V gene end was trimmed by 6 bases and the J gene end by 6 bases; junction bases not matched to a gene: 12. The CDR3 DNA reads TGCAGTGCCACGAGTACAGGGGGCGTGAGTCAGCCCCAGCATTTT. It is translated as CSATSTGGVSQPQHF.

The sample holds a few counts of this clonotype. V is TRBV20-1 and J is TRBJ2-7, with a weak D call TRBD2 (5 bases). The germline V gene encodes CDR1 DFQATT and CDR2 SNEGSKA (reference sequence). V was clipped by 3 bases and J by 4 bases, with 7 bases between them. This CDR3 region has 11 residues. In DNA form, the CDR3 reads TGCAGTGCTAGCGAGGGTTACGAGCAGTACTTC. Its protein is CSASEGYEQYF.

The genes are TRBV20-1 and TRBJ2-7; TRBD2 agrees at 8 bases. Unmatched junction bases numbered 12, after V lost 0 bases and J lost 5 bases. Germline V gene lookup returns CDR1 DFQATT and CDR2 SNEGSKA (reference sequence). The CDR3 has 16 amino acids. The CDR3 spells CSARELVLAEQHEQYF. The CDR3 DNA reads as TGCAGTGCTAGAGAACTAGTACTAGCGGAGCAACACGAGCAGTACTTC.

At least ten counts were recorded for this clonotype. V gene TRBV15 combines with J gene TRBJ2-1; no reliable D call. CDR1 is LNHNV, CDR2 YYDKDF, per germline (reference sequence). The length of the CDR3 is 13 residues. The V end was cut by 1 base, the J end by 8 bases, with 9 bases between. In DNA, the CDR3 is TGTGCCACCAGCAGAGCGTCCGGTCATGAGCAGTTCTTC. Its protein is CATSRASGHEQFF.

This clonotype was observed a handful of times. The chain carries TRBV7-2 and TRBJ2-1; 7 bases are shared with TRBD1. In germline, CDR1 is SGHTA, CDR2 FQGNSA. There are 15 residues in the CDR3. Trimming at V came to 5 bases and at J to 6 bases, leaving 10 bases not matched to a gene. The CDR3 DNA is TGTGCCAGCAGCCTTCGACAGGGTTCCGGCAATGAGCAGTTCTTC. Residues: CASSLRQGSGNEQFF.

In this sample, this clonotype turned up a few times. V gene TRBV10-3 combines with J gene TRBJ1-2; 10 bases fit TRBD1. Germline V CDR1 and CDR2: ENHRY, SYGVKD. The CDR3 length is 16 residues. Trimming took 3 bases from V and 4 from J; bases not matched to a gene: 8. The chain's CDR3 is CAISDPQTGGIYGYTF. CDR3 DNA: TGTGCCATCAGTGACCCGCAGACAGGGGGCATCTATGGCTACACCTTC.

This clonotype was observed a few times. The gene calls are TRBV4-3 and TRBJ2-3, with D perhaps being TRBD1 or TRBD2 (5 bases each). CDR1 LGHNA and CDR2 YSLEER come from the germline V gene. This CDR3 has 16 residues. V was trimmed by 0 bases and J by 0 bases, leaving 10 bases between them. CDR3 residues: CASSQEGTLSTDTQYF. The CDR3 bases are TGCGCCAGCAGCCAAGAGGGGACCTTGAGCACAGATACGCAGTATTTT.

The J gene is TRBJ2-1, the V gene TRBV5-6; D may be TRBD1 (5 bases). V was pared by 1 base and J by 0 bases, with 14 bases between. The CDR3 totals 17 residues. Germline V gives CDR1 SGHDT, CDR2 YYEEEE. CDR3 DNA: TGTGCCAGCAGCTTGAGTCCAGCAGGGATCTCCTACAATGAGCAGTTCTTC. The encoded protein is CASSLSPAGISYNEQFF.

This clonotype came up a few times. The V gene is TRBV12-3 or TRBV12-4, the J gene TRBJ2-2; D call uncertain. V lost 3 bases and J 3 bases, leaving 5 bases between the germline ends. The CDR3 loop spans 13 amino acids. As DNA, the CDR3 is TGTGCCAGCAGTTTCTCGCACACCGGGGAGCTGTTTTTT. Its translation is CASSFSHTGELFF.

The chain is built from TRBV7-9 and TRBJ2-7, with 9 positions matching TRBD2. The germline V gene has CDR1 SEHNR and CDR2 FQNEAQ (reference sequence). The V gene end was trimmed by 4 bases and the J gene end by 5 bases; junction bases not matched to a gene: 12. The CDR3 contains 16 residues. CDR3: CASSSLAGDGTNEQYF. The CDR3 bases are TGTGCCAGCAGCTCATTAGCGGGAGACGGGACGAACGAGCAGTACTTC.

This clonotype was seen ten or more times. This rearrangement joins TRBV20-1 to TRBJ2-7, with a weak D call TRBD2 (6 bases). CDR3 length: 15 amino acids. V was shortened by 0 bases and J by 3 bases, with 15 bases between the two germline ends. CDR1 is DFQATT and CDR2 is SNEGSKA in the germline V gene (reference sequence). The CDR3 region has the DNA TGCAGTGCTAGAGATCGAGGGCTGGGGGGCTACGAGCAGTACTTC. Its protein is CSARDRGLGGYEQYF.

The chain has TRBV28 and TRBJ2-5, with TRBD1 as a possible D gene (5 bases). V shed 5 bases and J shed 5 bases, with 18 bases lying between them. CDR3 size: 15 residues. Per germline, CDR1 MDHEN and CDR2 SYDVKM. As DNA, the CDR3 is TGTGCCAGCAGTACAAGGGCAGGGCAAAAGGAGACCCAGTACTTC. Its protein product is CASSTRAGQKETQYF. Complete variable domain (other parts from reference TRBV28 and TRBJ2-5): DVKVTQSSRYLVKRTGEKVFLECVQDMDHENMFWYRQDPGLGLRLIYFSYDVKMKEKGDIPEGYSVSREKKERFSLILESASTNQTSMYLCASSTRAGQKETQYFGPGTRLLVL.

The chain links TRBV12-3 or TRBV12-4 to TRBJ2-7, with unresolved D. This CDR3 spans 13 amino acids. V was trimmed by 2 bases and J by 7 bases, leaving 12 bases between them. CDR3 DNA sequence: TGTGCCAGCAGTTTACGAGGTCTAAGGGAGCAGTACTTC. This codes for CASSLRGLREQYF.

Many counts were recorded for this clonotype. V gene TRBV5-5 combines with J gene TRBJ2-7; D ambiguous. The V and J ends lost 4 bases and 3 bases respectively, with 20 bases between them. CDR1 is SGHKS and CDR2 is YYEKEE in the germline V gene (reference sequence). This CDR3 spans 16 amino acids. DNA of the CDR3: TGTGCCAGCAGCCTCGGGCACGGGCTTAGCAACTACGAGCAGTACTTC. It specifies CASSLGHGLSNYEQYF.

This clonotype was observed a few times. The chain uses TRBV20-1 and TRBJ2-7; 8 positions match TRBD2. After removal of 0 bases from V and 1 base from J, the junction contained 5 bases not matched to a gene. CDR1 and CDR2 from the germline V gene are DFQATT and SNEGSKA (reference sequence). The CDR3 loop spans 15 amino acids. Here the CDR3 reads CSARDLREESYEQYF. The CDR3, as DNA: TGCAGTGCTAGAGATCTGCGGGAGGAGTCCTACGAGCAGTACTTC.

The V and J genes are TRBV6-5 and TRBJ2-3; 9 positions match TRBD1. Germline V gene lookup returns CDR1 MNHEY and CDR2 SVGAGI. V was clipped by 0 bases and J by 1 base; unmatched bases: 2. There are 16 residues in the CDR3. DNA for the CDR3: TGTGCCAGCAGTTACTCACGGGACAGGGGCACAGATACGCAGTATTTT. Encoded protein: CASSYSRDRGTDTQYF.

The CDR3 DNA follows: TGTGCCAGCAGCTCGCCGAGGACAGGGAGCCCGATCAATGAGCAGTTCTTC. Protein: CASSSPRTGSPINEQFF. V is TRBV7-9 and J is TRBJ2-1; 8 bases align to TRBD1. From germline, CDR1 is SEHNR and CDR2 FQNEAQ (reference sequence). V dropped 4 bases and J dropped 6; count of bases not matched to a gene: 14. The CDR3 is 17 residues long.